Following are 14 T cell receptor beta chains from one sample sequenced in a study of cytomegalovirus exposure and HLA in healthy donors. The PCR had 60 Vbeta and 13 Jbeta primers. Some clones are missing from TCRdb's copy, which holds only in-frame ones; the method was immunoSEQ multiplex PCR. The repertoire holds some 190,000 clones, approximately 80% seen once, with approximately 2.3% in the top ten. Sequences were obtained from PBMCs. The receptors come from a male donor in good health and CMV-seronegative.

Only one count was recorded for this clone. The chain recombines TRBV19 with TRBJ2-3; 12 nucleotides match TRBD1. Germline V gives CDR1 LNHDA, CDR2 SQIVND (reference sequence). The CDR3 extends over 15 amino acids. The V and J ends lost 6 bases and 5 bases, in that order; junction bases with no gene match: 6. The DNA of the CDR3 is TGTGCCAGTAGCGGGGACAGGGGGCGGATAGATACGCAGTATTTT. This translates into CASSGDRGRIDTQYF.

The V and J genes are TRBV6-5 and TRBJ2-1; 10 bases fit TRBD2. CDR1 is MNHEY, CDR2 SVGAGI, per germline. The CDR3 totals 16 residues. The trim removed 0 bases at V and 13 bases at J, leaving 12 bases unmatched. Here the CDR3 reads CASSYSGTSGILSQFF. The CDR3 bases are TGTGCCAGCAGTTACTCTGGTACTAGCGGGATCCTTTCCCAGTTCTTC.

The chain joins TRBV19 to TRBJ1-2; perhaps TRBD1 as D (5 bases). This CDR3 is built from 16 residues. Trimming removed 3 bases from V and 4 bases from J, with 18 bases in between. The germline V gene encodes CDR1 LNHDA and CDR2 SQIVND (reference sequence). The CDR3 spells CASSIELGRTLYGYTF. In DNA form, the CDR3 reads TGTGCCAGTAGTATCGAACTGGGGAGGACACTCTATGGCTACACCTTC.

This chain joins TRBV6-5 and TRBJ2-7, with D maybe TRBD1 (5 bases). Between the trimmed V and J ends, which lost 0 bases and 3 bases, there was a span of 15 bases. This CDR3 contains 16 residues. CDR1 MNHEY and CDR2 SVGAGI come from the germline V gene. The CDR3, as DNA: TGTGCCAGCAGTTACTCCCCCTTGGACACCCTCTACGAGCAGTACTTC. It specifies CASSYSPLDTLYEQYF.

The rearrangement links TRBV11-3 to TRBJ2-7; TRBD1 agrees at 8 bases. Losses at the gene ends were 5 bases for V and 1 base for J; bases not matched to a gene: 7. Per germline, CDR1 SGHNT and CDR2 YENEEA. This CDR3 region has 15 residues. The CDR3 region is CASSQAGTGSYEQYF. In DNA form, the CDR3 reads TGTGCCAGCAGCCAAGCCGGGACAGGATCCTACGAGCAGTACTTC.

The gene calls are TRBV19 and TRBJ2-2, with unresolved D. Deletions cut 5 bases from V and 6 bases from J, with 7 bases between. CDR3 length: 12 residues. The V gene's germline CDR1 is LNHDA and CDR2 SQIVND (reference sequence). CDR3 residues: CASSLPAGELFF. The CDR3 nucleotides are TGTGCCAGTAGTCTCCCGGCCGGGGAGCTGTTTTTT.

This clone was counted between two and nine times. The CDR3 is CASRTGGGQPQHF. The CDR3 nucleotides read TGTGCCAGCCGGACAGGGGGCGGTCAGCCCCAGCATTTT. This chain links TRBV2 with TRBJ1-5; 11 bases are shared with TRBD1. CDR1 SNHLY and CDR2 FYNNEI come from the germline V gene. Germline trimming cut 8 bases from V and 6 bases from J; bases unmatched to any gene: 3. This CDR3 region has 13 residues.

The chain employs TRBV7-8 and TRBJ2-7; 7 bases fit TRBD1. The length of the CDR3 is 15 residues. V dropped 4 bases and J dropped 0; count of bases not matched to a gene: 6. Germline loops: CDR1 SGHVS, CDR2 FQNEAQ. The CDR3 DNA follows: TGTGCCAGCAGCTCCCAAGGGGGCTTCTCCTACGAGCAGTACTTC. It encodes CASSSQGGFSYEQYF.

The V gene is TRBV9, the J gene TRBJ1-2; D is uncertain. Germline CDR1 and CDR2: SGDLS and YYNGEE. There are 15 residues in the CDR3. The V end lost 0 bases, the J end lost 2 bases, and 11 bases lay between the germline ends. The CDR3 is CASSVGRDINYGYTF. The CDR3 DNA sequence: TGTGCCAGCAGCGTAGGGAGGGATATCAACTATGGCTACACCTTC.

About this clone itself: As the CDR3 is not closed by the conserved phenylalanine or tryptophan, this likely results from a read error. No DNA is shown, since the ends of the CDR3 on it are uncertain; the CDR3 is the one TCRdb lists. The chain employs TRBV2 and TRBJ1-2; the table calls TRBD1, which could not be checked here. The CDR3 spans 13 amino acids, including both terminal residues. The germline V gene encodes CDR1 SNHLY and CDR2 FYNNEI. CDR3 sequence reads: CASRNSLATDRGL.

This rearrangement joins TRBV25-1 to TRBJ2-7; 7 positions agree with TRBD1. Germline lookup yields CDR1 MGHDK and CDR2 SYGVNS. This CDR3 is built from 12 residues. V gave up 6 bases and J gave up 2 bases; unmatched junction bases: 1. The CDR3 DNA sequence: TGTGCCAGCAGCCAGGGGGCCTACGAGCAGTACTTC. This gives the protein CASSQGAYEQYF.

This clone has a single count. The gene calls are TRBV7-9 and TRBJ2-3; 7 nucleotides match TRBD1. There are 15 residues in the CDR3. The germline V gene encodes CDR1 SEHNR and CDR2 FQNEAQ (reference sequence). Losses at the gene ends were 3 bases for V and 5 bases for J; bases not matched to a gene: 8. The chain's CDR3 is CASSFSGTVGDTQYF. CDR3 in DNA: TGTGCCAGCAGCTTCTCCGGGACAGTAGGAGATACGCAGTATTTT.

Written as DNA, the CDR3 is TGTGCCAGCAGCTTAGTTAGCGATACGCAGTATTTT. Translated, it gives CASSLVSDTQYF. This sequence joins TRBV7-6 and TRBJ2-3; D is uncertain. CDR3 length: 12 residues. Trimming stripped 1 base from V and 6 bases from J, with 5 bases between. Germline loops: CDR1 SGHVS, CDR2 FNYEAQ.

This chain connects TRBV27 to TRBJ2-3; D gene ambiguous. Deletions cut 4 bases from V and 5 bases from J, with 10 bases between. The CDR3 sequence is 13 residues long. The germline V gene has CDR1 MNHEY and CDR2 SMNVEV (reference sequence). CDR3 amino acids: CASSSLYGDTQYF. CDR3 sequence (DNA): TGTGCCAGCAGTTCGTTATACGGAGATACGCAGTATTTT.